Below, one T cell receptor (beta chain) is given with its context. Its antigen is currently not known. Each CD8+ T cell subset was flow-sorted in triplicate, with over 250,000 cells per subset placed directly into RLT lysis buffer. To keep memory contaminants out, a stringent definition of naive CD8+ T cells was applied: CD45RO-CCR7+CD27+CD95-. Standard density gradient centrifugation was used to isolate peripheral blood mononuclear cells from buffy coats. A FACSAria III was used to flow-sort naive CD8+ T cells into CXCR3-negative and CXCR3-positive populations. Total RNA was extracted from sorted cells with an RNeasy Mini Kit. This sample is part of a study of CXCR3-negative and CXCR3-positive naive CD8 T cells (dated by TCRdb to between 2019 and 2020). Regarding the complete study: About 150 million TRB reads were obtained in total, roughly 1.5 +/- 0.3 million reads per library. TRBV-TRBJ cluster analysis included naive subsets from roughly 5 donors and memory cells from 3 donors. Data from about 10 donors, pooled across two independent experiments, went into the diversity and physicochemical repertoire analyses. Results and caveats for the whole study, not just this receptor: CXCR3 expression partially decreased after cryopreservation, so most assays used freshly isolated PBMCs. Because surface CD5, which is linked to self-reactivity in mice, was comparable between the naive subsets, TCR interaction strength was also inferred from the physicochemical properties of TRB CDR3s. Naive CXCR3-negative and CXCR3-positive cells from the same donor showed similar TRBV-TRBJ usage, whereas memory cells showed distinct patterns. Repertoire diversity was comparably high in both naive subsets but much lower in memory CD8+ T cells. TRB CDR3s from CXCR3-positive naive cells showed higher hydrophobicity (lower Kidera factor 4), lower energy, and higher strength and volume indices than CXCR3-negative naive cells.

The CDR3 numbers 13 residues from cysteine through phenylalanine. The DNA is not on file. The CDR1 and CDR2 encoded by the germline V gene are MNHEY and SVGEGT. The sequencer listed for this sample is NextSeq 550. The Human TCR Profiling Kit (MiLaboratory) was used to make UMI-labeled 5' RACE TRB cDNA libraries. The full amount of extracted RNA was used for cDNA synthesis, and the full amount of resulting cDNA was used for PCR amplification. The libraries were made side by side, with each library going through the same number of PCR cycles. For the original study's pipeline: About 52,000 +/- 9,100 unique UMI-labeled TRB cDNA molecules per library were extracted with MIGEC and MiXCR, with at least two reads per UMI required. On average, each library contained roughly 40,000 +/- 10,000 functional in-frame TRB CDR3 nucleotide clonotypes without stop codons. Diversity metrics, including normalized Shannon-Wiener and Chao1, were computed in VDJtools after downsampling to 5000 UMI-labeled TRB molecules per sample. VDJtools computed clonotype-size-weighted physicochemical properties of the central five CDR3 residues: interaction energy, strength, volume and Kidera factor 4. TCRdb reanalyzed the reads, keeping one entry per CDR3 protein sequence and omitting DNA. These V and J calls derive from TCRdb rather than the authors' analysis. This sample's table has entries for some 54,000 distinct CDR3 sequences. Jointly, the top ten make up roughly 0.5% of the sample.

The sample comprised naive CXCR3+ CD8+ T cells from blood. This specimen's cell subset or site label, interpreted: CD45RO-CCR7+CD27+CD95- naive CD8+ T cells expressing CXCR3 (TNR3+). The sequence links TRBV6-2 or TRBV6-3 to TRBJ2-7. This sequence originates from a human donor in good health. Some clones in this sample may be carry-over from other donors' samples. The encoded CDR3 is CASSYDMGFEQYF.